What follows is one TCR beta chain and its context. Its target is not known. This record comes from a study of T cell responses to AZD1222 COVID-19 vaccine. V trimming: 3 bases; J trimming: 6 bases; junction bases outside the gene matches: 6. Germline assignment: CDR1 MGHDK and CDR2 SYGVNS. The length of the CDR3 is 14 residues. General study findings and limits: Samples come after the peak T cell response, not at day 14.

Sequenced by immunoSEQ multiplex PCR; TCRdb stores in-frame clones only, minus some. Counted here are about 140,000 clones, approximately 85% occurring once; the ten biggest clones make up approximately 8%. The source was peripheral blood, collected 28 days after the second dose of the MenACWY control vaccine. The clonotype was recovered from an adult who received the MenACWY meningococcal vaccine as a control. The chain recombines TRBV25-1 with TRBJ1-1; 8 nucleotides line up with TRBD1. The CDR3 DNA follows: TGTGCCAGCAGTGATCGACAGGGGATCGCTGAAGCTTTCTTT. It encodes CASSDRQGIAEAFF. Based on the CDR3 plus reference TRBV25-1 and TRBJ1-1, the full variable domain is EADIYQTPRYLVIGTGKKITLECSQTMGHDKMYWYQQDPGMELHLIHYSYGVNSTEKGDLSSESTVSRIRTEHFPLTLESARPSHTSQYLCASSDRQGIAEAFFGQGTRLTVV.